This is a list of T cell receptor beta chains from one sample in a study of graft-versus-host responses after intestinal transplantation. The assay was immunoSEQ multiplex PCR, and TCRdb's table has in-frame clones only and misses some. The sample records about 78,000 clones, roughly 87% being singletons. Antigens for these TCRs are unknown. The input for sequencing was unstimulated CD8+ T cells sorted from spleen or lymph node cells, taken before transplant. These receptors all stem from a human donor who was the organ donor for an intestinal transplant. Both conserved end residues are part of each CDR3. Each record gives: V gene, J gene, CDR3 protein.

TRBV9	TRBJ1-1	CASSVGGRTEAFF
TRBV9	TRBJ1-2	CASSVGSGWDGYTF
TRBV28	TRBJ2-3	CASSPGDRSTDTQYF
TRBV18	TRBJ2-7	CASSHGLAGNYEQYF
TRBV4-1	TRBJ1-1	CASSQFTRMNTEAFF
TRBV15	TRBJ1-5	CATSREYRGQPQHF
TRBV5-6	TRBJ2-3	CASSLGGQGPPTDTQYF
TRBV10-1	TRBJ2-7	CASSPGPTYEQYF
TRBV7-6	TRBJ2-2	CASSLPEGPNTGELFF
TRBV5-1	TRBJ2-7	CASSLWIAYEQYF
TRBV5-5	TRBJ1-3	CASSLHSGAPGNTIYF
TRBV6-1	TRBJ2-3	CASSEAGGGLGDTQYF
TRBV4-2	TRBJ2-7	CASSQGTEPQYF
TRBV4-1	TRBJ2-2	CASSQGTGGTGELFF
TRBV5-4	TRBJ2-1	CASSLGNEQFF
TRBV29-1	TRBJ1-2	CSVVANYGYTF
TRBV7-2	TRBJ2-7	CASSLDWTATYEQYF
TRBV27	TRBJ1-6	CASTTGTVANNSPLHF
TRBV6-5	TRBJ2-2	CASSEGGDTGELFF
TRBV27	TRBJ2-1	CASSLSGGGNNEQFF
TRBV5-1	TRBJ1-1	CASNLDSQNTEAFF
TRBV7-2	TRBJ2-7	CASSPFHGGTYEQYF
TRBV2	TRBJ2-1	CASSDGSRADEQFF
TRBV2	TRBJ2-2	CASSPTGELFF
TRBV4-1	TRBJ2-5	CASSQVSAPETQYF
TRBV6-6	TRBJ1-1	CASRKRTQGWNTEAFF
TRBV11-2	TRBJ2-1	CASSSGPHNEQFF
TRBV4-1	TRBJ2-7	CASSQVLGGIYEQYF
TRBV9	TRBJ2-3	CASSLETDRVERGTDTQYF
TRBV7-9	TRBJ1-2	CASIPLTVASGGYTF
TRBV4-1	TRBJ1-1	CASSQDSRGTEAFF
TRBV6-6	TRBJ2-1	CASSYVGTGFNEQFF
TRBV7-2	TRBJ1-1	CASSPSYGTEAFF
TRBV29-1	TRBJ1-1	CSGELQGPNTEAFF
TRBV28	TRBJ2-7	CASSPPWGQGYEQYF
TRBV5-1	TRBJ2-5	CASKGPQGGETQYF